This T cell receptor beta chain was recovered during a study of T and B cells in COVID-19 patients. Study in general: Peripheral blood came from COVID-19 patients with active infection or after recovery. Findings and caveats of the study: In COVID-19 patients, T cell receptor beta variable and joining gene use was reportedly strongly skewed.

TRB rearrangements were amplified by multiplex PCR with BIOMED2 TRB-A/B primers. Using its own MiXCR run on the multiplex PCR reads, TCRdb lists one record per CDR3 protein. This sample yields 4,000 to 6,000 distinct CDR3 sequences, of which roughly a fifth are seen a single time; about an eighth belongs to the top ten. Relative to its sample, this clonotype is medium-sized (0.01 to 0.1%). Its antigen is not identified. Blood genomic DNA input for TRB amplification was about 250-550 ng. This TCR was recovered from a human donor with active COVID-19. Material: blood.

CDR3 sequence reads: CASSLGTWDTGELFF. The CDR3 DNA is TGCGCCAGCAGCTTGGGCACGTGGGACACCGGGGAGCTGTTTTTT. V and J are TRBV5-1 and TRBJ2-2; the D is unclear. V lost 0 bases to trimming and J lost 3 bases, with 9 bases between them. Germline CDR1 reads SGHRS; CDR2 reads YFSETQ. The CDR3 covers 15 residues. The full variable domain, rest sourced from reference TRBV5-1 and TRBJ2-2, is KAGVTQTPRYLIKTRGQQVTLSCSPISGHRSVSWYQQTPGQGLQFLFEYFSETQRNKGNFPGRFSGRQFSNSRSEMNVSTLELGDSALYLCASSLGTWDTGELFFGEGSRLTVL.